Each of the 32 T cell receptor beta chains below was sequenced from the same sample in a study of regulatory T cells in long-lasting Graves disease. Indicated time point: persistent/refractory GD, antithyroid drugs over 5 years with positive TRAb. The TCR library used RNA extracted from PBMCs. Researchers made TCR beta libraries by using iRepertoire HTBI primers and running Arm-PCR on CDR3 regions. MiXCR, applied by TCRdb to the multiplex PCR reads, yields one record per CDR3 protein. Among around 460,000 distinct CDR3 sequences listed, around a fifth were seen once. The sequences come from peripheral blood mononuclear cells (PBMCs), collected when the disease was refractory, from a patient treated with antithyroid drugs. The receptor source for this set is a female donor with Graves disease.

At least ten counts were recorded for this clonotype. V gene TRBV12-3 or TRBV12-4 combines with J gene TRBJ2-7, with a tentative D call TRBD1 (6 bases). The CDR3 has 14 amino acids. Trimming removed 3 bases from V and 3 bases from J, with 12 bases in between. CDR3 loop: CASSLADSIYEQYF. The CDR3 DNA sequence: TGTGCCAGCAGTTTGGCGGACAGTATCTACGAGCAGTACTTC.

Turning to this clonotype: A read error may explain this, as a much larger clone is one base away. This chain connects TRBV2 to TRBJ2-2; 10 bases map to TRBD2. In germline, CDR1 is SNHLY, CDR2 FYNNEI. CDR3 length: 18 residues. The V and J ends lost 7 bases and 0 bases, in that order; junction bases with no gene match: 11. As DNA, the CDR3 is TGTGCCAGCACCACGTTGGCTAGCGGGGGCTCGAACACCGGGGAGCTGTTTTTT. Its protein product is CASTTLASGGSNTGELFF.

In its sample, this clonotype was seen a few times. V usage is TRBV30 and J usage is TRBJ1-5, with D possibly TRBD1 on 6 matching bases. Germline V gene lookup returns CDR1 GTSNPN and CDR2 SVGIG (reference sequence). V dropped 1 base and J dropped 7 bases, with 17 bases sitting between them. This CDR3 comprises 15 residues. The CDR3 spells CAWSGAAAGEQPQHF. The DNA of the CDR3 is TGTGCCTGGAGTGGGGCCGCGGCAGGGGAACAGCCCCAGCATTTT.

A few counts support this clonotype. This chain joins TRBV10-3 and TRBJ1-1; possibly TRBD1 for D (5 bases). CDR3 length: 16 residues. V was clipped by 4 bases and J by 1 base, with 16 bases between them. Germline CDR1 is ENHRY and CDR2 is SYGVKD. CDR3: CAISGSGSGTNTEAFF. CDR3 DNA: TGTGCCATCAGTGGATCAGGGTCGGGGACGAACACTGAAGCTTTCTTT.

This clonotype has at least ten counts. This chain connects TRBV7-9 to TRBJ1-1; D possibly corresponds to TRBD1 (5 bases). Germline V gene sequence: CDR1 SEHNR, CDR2 FQNEAQ (reference sequence). The length of the CDR3 is 13 residues. With 4 bases removed from V and 6 bases from J, the gap between germline ends came to 12 bases. The DNA of the CDR3 is TGTGCCAGCAGCTGGGTCAGGGTCGCTGAAGCTTTCTTT. Translating it yields CASSWVRVAEAFF.

In regard to this clonotype: The junction differs from germline at one of its ends, possibly a read error. V gene TRBV3-1 combines with J gene TRBJ2-4; perhaps D is TRBD1 or TRBD2 (6 bases each). The V gene's germline CDR1 is LGHDT and CDR2 YNNKEL (reference sequence). This CDR3 comprises 13 residues. As DNA, the CDR3 is TGTGCCAGCAGTCAAGATAGGGGGGACATTCAGTACTTC. This encodes CASSQDRGDIQYF.

This chain uses TRBV10-2 with TRBJ1-1; 10 bases align to TRBD1. Per the germline V gene, CDR1 is WSHSY and CDR2 is SAAADI. V shed 3 bases, J shed 5 bases, and the junction held 3 bases outside the gene matches. The CDR3 is 14 amino acids. DNA of the CDR3: TGCGCCAGCAGTGATGGGGACAGGGGTACTGAAGCTTTCTTT. It codes for CASSDGDRGTEAFF.

Only a few counts were recorded for this clonotype. This rearrangement joins TRBV2 to TRBJ2-7; no clear D. The V end lost 4 bases, the J end lost 2 bases, and 15 bases lay between the germline ends. Germline CDR1 SNHLY, CDR2 FYNNEI. The CDR3 runs to 15 residues. The CDR3 spells CASSAPRRTPYEQYF. The CDR3 DNA follows: TGTGCCAGCAGTGCCCCCCGGCGTACCCCCTACGAGCAGTACTTC.

J is TRBJ1-5 and V is TRBV3-1; D might be TRBD1 (6 bases). V lost 0 bases to trimming and J lost 7 bases, with 10 bases between them. CDR3 length equals 14 residues. CDR1 is LGHDT, CDR2 YNNKEL, per germline (reference sequence). CDR3 amino acids: CASSQEGARQPQHF. In DNA form, the CDR3 reads TGTGCCAGCAGCCAAGAGGGGGCCAGACAGCCCCAGCATTTT.

The chain recombines TRBV2 with TRBJ2-5; 10 bases map to TRBD1. The length of the CDR3 is 17 residues. Per the germline V gene, CDR1 is SNHLY and CDR2 is FYNNEI. The junction had 6 bases not matched to a gene; V was cut back by 2 bases and J by 0 bases. This CDR3 is CASSEWATGGNQETQYF. CDR3 in DNA: TGTGCCAGCAGTGAATGGGCGACAGGGGGCAACCAAGAGACCCAGTACTTC. Complete variable domain (other parts from reference TRBV2 and TRBJ2-5): EPEVTQTPSHQVTQMGQEVILRCVPISNHLYFYWYRQILGQKVEFLVSFYNNEISEKSEIFDDQFSVERPDGSNFTLKIRSTKLEDSAMYFCASSEWATGGNQETQYFGPGTRLLVL.

To note about this clonotype: One base away lies a much larger clone, so this may be a sequencing read error. The chain couples TRBV20-1 to TRBJ2-5; tentative D call: TRBD1 (6 bases). This CDR3 region has 13 residues. Germline loops: CDR1 DFQATT, CDR2 SNEGSKA (reference sequence). Trimming took 6 bases from V and 2 from J, leaving 13 bases between them. The chain's CDR3 is CSAWTEAQETQYF. CDR3 nucleotides: TGCAGTGCCTGGACAGAGGCACAAGAGACCCAGTACTTC.

In its sample, this clonotype was seen a few times. The J gene is TRBJ2-1, the V gene TRBV11-3; D gene ambiguous. CDR1 is SGHNT, CDR2 YENEEA, per germline. CDR3 size: 11 residues. Trimming took off 5 bases at V and 8 bases at J, with 7 bases between the two ends. This CDR3 reads CASSAGDEQFF. CDR3 in DNA: TGTGCCAGCAGCGCAGGCGATGAGCAGTTCTTC.

At least ten counts were recorded for this clonotype. This chain connects TRBV28 to TRBJ2-5; D perhaps matches TRBD2 (5 bases). The CDR3 covers 12 residues. Trimming stripped 4 bases from V and 7 bases from J, with 10 bases between. Germline CDR1 reads MDHEN; CDR2 reads SYDVKM. The CDR3 sequence is CASSSGVVTQYF. In DNA form, the CDR3 reads TGTGCCAGCAGTTCCGGGGTGGTGACCCAGTACTTC.

V and J are TRBV7-9 and TRBJ1-2; D is unclear. Germline CDR1 SEHNR, CDR2 FQNEAQ (reference sequence). V was clipped by 1 base and J by 3 bases, with 9 bases between them. This CDR3 has 14 amino acids. The CDR3 DNA follows: TGTGCCAGCAGCTTAGTTTTAGGAGACTATGGCTACACCTTC. This encodes CASSLVLGDYGYTF. Supplemented by reference TRBV7-9 and TRBJ1-2, the full variable domain reads DTGVSQNPRHKITKRGQNVTFRCDPISEHNRLYWYRQTLGQGPEFLTYFQNEAQLEKSRLLSDRFSAERPKGSFSTLEIQRTEQGDSAMYLCASSLVLGDYGYTFGSGTRLTVV.

Ten or more counts support this clonotype. CDR3 in amino acids: CSASPSPGRYF. The CDR3 DNA reads TGCAGTGCTAGTCCCTCCCCCGGGCGGTACTTC. The chain carries TRBV20-1 and TRBJ2-4; D call uncertain. The CDR3 is 11 amino acids. CDR1 is DFQATT, CDR2 SNEGSKA, per germline (reference sequence). V was cut by 3 bases and J by 15 bases, with 15 bases left in between.

The V call is TRBV7-3, the J call TRBJ2-7; D might be TRBD1 (6 bases). Germline loops: CDR1 SGHTA, CDR2 FQGTGA. V lost 5 bases and J 1 base, leaving 24 bases between the germline ends. The CDR3 has 18 residues. CDR3 DNA sequence: TGTGCCAGCAGCGCCCGGCTAAGGACAGCCGCTAATTCCTACGAGCAGTACTTC. Translating gives CASSARLRTAANSYEQYF.

There are many counts of this clonotype. The chain joins TRBV12-3 or TRBV12-4 to TRBJ2-7, with D hard to call. The V and J ends lost 0 bases and 4 bases respectively, with 7 bases between them. The CDR3 length is 13 residues. The chain's CDR3 is CASSLADGYEQYF. The CDR3 nucleotides are TGTGCCAGCAGTTTAGCCGACGGATACGAGCAGTACTTC.

This clonotype was seen more than once but under ten times. The chain uses TRBV18 and TRBJ2-7, with 8 bases lining up with TRBD2. This CDR3 spans 14 amino acids. Germline assignment: CDR1 KGHSH and CDR2 LQKENI. J was trimmed by 6 bases and V by 6 bases; bases with no gene match: 10. CDR3 amino acids: CASSTAITSGEQYF. The DNA for the CDR3 is TGTGCCAGCTCCACAGCGATTACTAGCGGCGAGCAGTACTTC. The whole variable domain, remainder taken from reference TRBV18 and TRBJ2-7, is NAGVMQNPRHLVRRRGQEARLRCSPMKGHSHVYWYRQLPEEGLKFMVYLQKENIIDESGMPKERFSAEFPKEGPSILRIQQVVRGDSAAYFCASSTAITSGEQYFGPGTRLTVT.

This clonotype was counted only a few times. The chain recombines TRBV11-3 with TRBJ2-2, with D perhaps TRBD1 (5 bases). Trimming took off 5 bases at V and 0 bases at J, with 19 bases between the two ends. The CDR3 is 18 residues long. Per germline, CDR1 SGHNT and CDR2 YENEEA. In DNA, the CDR3 is TGTGCCAGCAGCCAAGGGGCGGCCAGCCTCGCGAACACCGGGGAGCTGTTTTTT. This gives the protein CASSQGAASLANTGELFF.

The genes are TRBV9 and TRBJ1-2, with TRBD1 matching 10 bases. The germline CDR1 and CDR2 sequences are SGDLS and YYNGEE. The CDR3 loop spans 16 amino acids. The V gene end was trimmed by 4 bases and the J gene end by 5 bases; junction bases not matched to a gene: 11. CDR3 sequence: CASSFGTGAREYGYTF. The CDR3 nucleotides are TGTGCCAGCAGCTTCGGGACAGGGGCGCGGGAATATGGCTACACCTTC.

This clonotype was recorded at least ten times. The rearrangement uses TRBV28 and TRBJ2-2; the match to TRBD1 covers 9 bases. This CDR3 contains 15 residues. The V and J ends lost 6 bases and 6 bases, in that order; junction bases with no gene match: 8. Germline CDR1 and CDR2: MDHEN and SYDVKM. The CDR3 protein is CASRLGQGLAGELFF. The CDR3 bases are TGTGCCAGCAGATTAGGACAGGGGCTAGCCGGGGAGCTGTTTTTT. Combining the CDR3 with reference TRBV28 and TRBJ2-2 gives the whole variable domain DVKVTQSSRYLVKRTGEKVFLECVQDMDHENMFWYRQDPGLGLRLIYFSYDVKMKEKGDIPEGYSVSREKKERFSLILESASTNQTSMYLCASRLGQGLAGELFFGEGSRLTVL.

The CDR3 protein is CSVDWARTTDTQYF. In nucleotides, the CDR3 is TGCAGCGTTGACTGGGCCAGAACCACAGATACGCAGTATTTT. The chain is built from TRBV29-1 and TRBJ2-3; the D is unclear. The V and J ends lost 3 bases and 2 bases respectively, with 12 bases between them. The CDR3 is made up of 14 amino acids. CDR1 SQVTM and CDR2 ANQGSEA come from the germline V gene.

The sample holds many counts of this clonotype. This chain uses TRBV7-2 with TRBJ2-2; D unresolved. The CDR3 spans 10 residues. Germline lookup yields CDR1 SGHTA and CDR2 FQGNSA. Trimming took off 8 bases at V and 4 bases at J, with 2 bases between the two ends. CDR3 in amino acids: CASGTGELFF. In nucleotides, the CDR3 is TGTGCCAGCGGCACCGGGGAGCTGTTTTTT. Together with reference TRBV7-2 and TRBJ2-2, the CDR3 gives the full variable domain: GAGVSQSPSNKVTEKGKDVELRCDPISGHTALYWYRQSLGQGLEFLIYFQGNSAPDKSGLPSDRFSAERTGGSVSTLTIQRTQQEDSAVYLCASGTGELFFGEGSRLTVL.

CDR3 DNA sequence: TGTGCCAGCAGTTCCAACGACCCGGGGCAGAACACTGAAGCTTTCTTT. Translation gives CASSSNDPGQNTEAFF. J is TRBJ1-1 and V is TRBV28; D is possibly TRBD1 (5 bases). From germline, CDR1 is MDHEN and CDR2 SYDVKM. The V gene lost 4 bases and the J gene lost 1 base, with 16 bases spanning the gap. The CDR3 runs 16 residues.

J is TRBJ2-3 and V is TRBV11-2, with TRBD2 matching over 10 bases. With 5 bases clipped from V and 0 bases from J, the junction kept 8 bases outside the gene matches. Germline V gene data show CDR1 as SGHAT and CDR2 as FQNNGV. The CDR3 is 17 amino acids. CDR3 in DNA: TGTGCCAGCAGCCCCCTTAGCGGGGGGACCAGCACAGATACGCAGTATTTT. As protein: CASSPLSGGTSTDTQYF.

Note on this clonotype: One junction end disagrees with the germline gene, perhaps due to a read error. Here the CDR3 DNA reads TGTGCCAGCAGGGAGCGGGCCTACGAGCGGTACTTC. Translating it yields CASRERAYERYF. The chain employs TRBV6-4 and TRBJ2-7, with D perhaps matching TRBD2 (6 bases). CDR3 size: 12 residues. CDR1 MRHNA and CDR2 SNTAGT come from the germline V gene.

This chain uses TRBV19 with TRBJ1-1, with TRBD1 matching over 7 bases. Trimming at V came to 7 bases and at J to 3 bases, leaving 2 bases not matched to a gene. CDR1 LNHDA and CDR2 SQIVND come from the germline V gene (reference sequence). The CDR3 runs 12 residues. The CDR3 loop is CASKDRDTEAFF. The CDR3 DNA reads TGTGCCAGTAAAGACAGGGACACTGAAGCTTTCTTT.

The J gene is TRBJ2-1, the V gene TRBV12-3 or TRBV12-4; a weak D match, TRBD1 (6 bases). V gave up 2 bases and J gave up 4 bases, with 12 bases separating them. This CDR3 comprises 15 residues. This CDR3 reads CASSLSRGRYNEQFF. The CDR3, as DNA: TGTGCCAGCAGTTTAAGCAGGGGTCGATACAATGAGCAGTTCTTC.

This sequence joins TRBV10-3 and TRBJ1-2; D gene unclear. The V and J ends lost 2 bases and 3 bases respectively, with 7 bases between them. Germline V gives CDR1 ENHRY, CDR2 SYGVKD. The CDR3 spans 13 residues. In DNA, the CDR3 is TGTGCCATCAGTGAGAACAGATACTATGGCTACACCTTC. Translated: CAISENRYYGYTF.

For the CDR3, the DNA is TGTGCCAGCAGTCTCAACCAGGGGGGTCAGCCCCAGCATTTT. Translation gives CASSLNQGGQPQHF. The gene calls are TRBV6-2 or TRBV6-3 and TRBJ1-5; 7 nucleotides line up with TRBD1. CDR3 length: 14 amino acids. Germline CDR1 MNHEY, CDR2 SVGEGT. V was clipped by 5 bases and J by 6 bases; unmatched bases: 7.

This chain connects TRBV5-5 to TRBJ2-5; perhaps TRBD1 as D (5 bases). Germline-derived CDR1 and CDR2 are SGHKS and YYEKEE (reference sequence). V gave up 2 bases and J gave up 0 bases, with 17 bases separating them. CDR3 size: 17 residues. The CDR3 loop reads CASSFHPAGWYQETQYF. The CDR3 nucleotides read TGTGCCAGCAGCTTTCATCCGGCAGGGTGGTACCAAGAGACCCAGTACTTC. The whole variable domain, filled in from reference TRBV5-5 and TRBJ2-5, reads DAGVTQSPTHLIKTRGQQVTLRCSPISGHKSVSWYQQVLGQGPQFIFQYYEKEERGRGNFPDRFSARQFPNYSSELNVNALLLGDSALYLCASSFHPAGWYQETQYFGPGTRLLVL.

The chain is built from TRBV5-1 and TRBJ1-2; 12 positions agree with TRBD1. Trimming removed 8 bases from V and 2 bases from J; junction bases left unmatched: 10. The CDR3 is 16 amino acids. The V gene's germline CDR1 is SGHRS and CDR2 YFSETQ. The CDR3 sequence is CASTHGTGGKNYGYTF. The CDR3 bases are TGCGCCAGTACACACGGGACAGGGGGCAAAAACTATGGCTACACCTTC.